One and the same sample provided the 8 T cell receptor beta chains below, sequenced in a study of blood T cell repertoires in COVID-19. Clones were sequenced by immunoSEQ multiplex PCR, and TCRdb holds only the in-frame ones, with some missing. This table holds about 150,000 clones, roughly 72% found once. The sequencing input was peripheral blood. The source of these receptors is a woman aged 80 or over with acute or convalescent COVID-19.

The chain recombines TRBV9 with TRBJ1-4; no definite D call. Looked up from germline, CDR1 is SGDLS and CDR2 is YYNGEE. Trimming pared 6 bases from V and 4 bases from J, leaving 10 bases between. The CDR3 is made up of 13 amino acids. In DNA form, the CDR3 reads TGTGCCAGCACCCGGGGTAATAATGAAAAACTGTTTTTT. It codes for CASTRGNNEKLFF.

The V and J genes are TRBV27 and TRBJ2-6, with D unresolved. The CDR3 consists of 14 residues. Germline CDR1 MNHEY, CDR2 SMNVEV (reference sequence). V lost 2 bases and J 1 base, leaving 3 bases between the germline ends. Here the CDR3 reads CASSLISGANVLTF. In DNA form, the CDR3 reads TGTGCCAGCAGTTTAATATCTGGGGCCAACGTCCTGACTTTC. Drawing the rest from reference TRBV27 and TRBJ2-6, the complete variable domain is EAQVTQNPRYLITVTGKKLTVTCSQNMNHEYMSWYRQDPGLGLRQIYYSMNVEVTDKGDVPEGYKVSRKEKRNFPLILESPSPNQTSLYFCASSLISGANVLTFGAGSRLTVL.

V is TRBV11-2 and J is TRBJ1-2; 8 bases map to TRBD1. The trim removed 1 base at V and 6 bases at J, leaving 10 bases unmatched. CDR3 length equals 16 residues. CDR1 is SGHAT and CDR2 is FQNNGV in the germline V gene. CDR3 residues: CASSLGQAGGRNGYTF. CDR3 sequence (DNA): TGTGCCAGCAGCTTAGGGCAGGCAGGGGGCAGAAATGGCTACACCTTC. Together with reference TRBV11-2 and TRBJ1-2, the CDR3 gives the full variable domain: EAGVAQSPRYKIIEKRQSVAFWCNPISGHATLYWYQQILGQGPKLLIQFQNNGVVDDSQLPKDRFSAERLKGVDSTLKIQPAKLEDSAVYLCASSLGQAGGRNGYTFGSGTRLTVV.

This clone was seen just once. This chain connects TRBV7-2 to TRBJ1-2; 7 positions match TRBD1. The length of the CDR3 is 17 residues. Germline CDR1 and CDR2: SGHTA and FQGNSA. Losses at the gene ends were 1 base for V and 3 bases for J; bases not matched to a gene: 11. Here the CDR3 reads CASSLGLGTANHYGYTF. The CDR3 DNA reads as TGTGCCAGCAGCTTAGGTCTCGGGACAGCCAACCACTATGGCTACACCTTC. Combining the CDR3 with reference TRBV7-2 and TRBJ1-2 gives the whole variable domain GAGVSQSPSNKVTEKGKDVELRCDPISGHTALYWYRQSLGQGLEFLIYFQGNSAPDKSGLPSDRFSAERTGGSVSTLTIQRTQQEDSAVYLCASSLGLGTANHYGYTFGSGTRLTVV.

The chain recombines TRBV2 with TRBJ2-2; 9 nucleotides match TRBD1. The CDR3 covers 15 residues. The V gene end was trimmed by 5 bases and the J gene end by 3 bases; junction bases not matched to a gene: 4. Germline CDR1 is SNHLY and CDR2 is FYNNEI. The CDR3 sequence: CASSRTGADTGELFF. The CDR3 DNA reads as TGTGCCAGCAGTCGGACAGGGGCGGACACCGGGGAGCTGTTTTTT.

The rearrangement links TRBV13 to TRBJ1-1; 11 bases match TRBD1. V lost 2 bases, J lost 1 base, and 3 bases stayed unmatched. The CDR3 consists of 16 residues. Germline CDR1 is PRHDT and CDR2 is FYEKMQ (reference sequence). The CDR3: CASSLRTGGGNTEAFF. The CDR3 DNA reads TGTGCCAGCAGCTTACGGACAGGGGGCGGGAACACTGAAGCTTTCTTT.

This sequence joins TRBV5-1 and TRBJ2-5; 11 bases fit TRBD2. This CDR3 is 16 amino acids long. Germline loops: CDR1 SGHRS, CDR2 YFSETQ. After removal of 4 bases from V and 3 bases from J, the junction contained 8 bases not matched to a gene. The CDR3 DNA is TGCGCCAGCAGCCTTGGGACTAGCGGAATCAAAGAGACCCAGTACTTC. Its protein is CASSLGTSGIKETQYF. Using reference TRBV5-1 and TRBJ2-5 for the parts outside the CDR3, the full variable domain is KAGVTQTPRYLIKTRGQQVTLSCSPISGHRSVSWYQQTPGQGLQFLFEYFSETQRNKGNFPGRFSGRQFSNSRSEMNVSTLELGDSALYLCASSLGTSGIKETQYFGPGTRLLVL.

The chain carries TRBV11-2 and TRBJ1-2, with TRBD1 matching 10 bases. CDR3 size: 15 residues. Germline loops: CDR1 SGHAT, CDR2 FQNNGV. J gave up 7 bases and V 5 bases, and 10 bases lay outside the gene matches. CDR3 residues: CASSQAGTGEFGYTF. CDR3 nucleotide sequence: TGTGCCAGCAGCCAGGCGGGGACAGGGGAGTTTGGCTACACCTTC.